This passage covers 12 T cell receptor beta chains from one sample sequenced in a study of human T cells and chemical hapten exposure. TCRdb reanalysed the RACE reads using MiXCR and keeps one entry per CDR3 protein. Of about 85,000 distinct CDR3 sequences in the sample, 7.5% to 9.5% are singletons; the top ten hold approximately 2.4%. The time point: pre-sensitization, week 0. The sample's treatment: therapeutic diphenylcyclopropenone sensitization with weekly scalp DPC. Source: whole blood, taken in connection with sensitization to the hapten diphenylcyclopropenone (DPC). The receptors shown here come from a man aged 35 to 55 with alopecia areata. Some clones in this sample may be carry-over from other donors' samples.

Worth noting for this clonotype: This may stem from a read error, because a much larger clone lies one nucleotide away. V gene TRBV19 combines with J gene TRBJ1-1; D is unresolved. With 4 bases removed from V and 0 bases from J, the gap between germline ends came to 9 bases. This CDR3 comprises 14 residues. Germline CDR1 LNHDA, CDR2 SQIVND (reference sequence). The CDR3 sequence: CASSRKEVNTEAFF. Here the CDR3 DNA reads TGTGCCAGTAGTAGAAAGGAGGTGAACACTGAAGCTTTCTTT.

This clonotype came up many times. The rearrangement uses TRBV7-9 and TRBJ2-1; 11 bases align to TRBD2. Unmatched junction bases numbered 7, after V lost 5 bases and J lost 7 bases. The CDR3 is 15 residues long. From germline, CDR1 is SEHNR and CDR2 FQNEAQ (reference sequence). The CDR3 nucleotides read TGTGCCAGCAGCACTACTAGCGGGGGAGGAAATGAGCAGTTCTTC. Protein sequence: CASSTTSGGGNEQFF.

This clonotype appeared a few times. The chain recombines TRBV5-5 with TRBJ2-7, with 7 positions matching TRBD1. CDR3 length: 16 residues. Losses at the gene ends were 1 base for V and 2 bases for J; bases not matched to a gene: 9. CDR1 is SGHKS and CDR2 is YYEKEE in the germline V gene (reference sequence). The CDR3 region has the DNA TGTGCCAGCAGCTTGATTTCGAGCCAGGGGGCCTACGAGCAGTACTTC. It yields the protein CASSLISSQGAYEQYF.

This clonotype was recorded many times. This sequence joins TRBV28 and TRBJ1-6, with D hard to call. Per germline, CDR1 MDHEN and CDR2 SYDVKM. This CDR3 is built from 14 residues. The V end was cut by 4 bases, the J end by 3 bases, with 7 bases between. The CDR3 loop is CASSSVNYNSPLHF. The CDR3 region has the DNA TGTGCCAGCAGTTCAGTGAACTATAATTCACCCCTCCACTTT.

This clonotype was counted ten times or more. The chain recombines TRBV28 with TRBJ1-4; perhaps TRBD1 as D (5 bases). Between the trimmed V and J ends, which lost 5 bases and 4 bases, there was a span of 14 bases. This CDR3 is 15 amino acids long. Germline values: CDR1 MDHEN, CDR2 SYDVKM. The CDR3 loop reads CASSKNRGRNEKLFF. The CDR3 nucleotides read TGTGCCAGCAGTAAAAACCGGGGCCGTAATGAAAAACTGTTTTTT.

This sequence joins TRBV11-1 and TRBJ2-7; D is possibly TRBD2 (6 bases). The V end was cut by 5 bases, the J end by 3 bases, with 17 bases between. The CDR3 sequence is 15 residues long. Germline V gene data show CDR1 as SGHAT and CDR2 as FQDESV (reference sequence). This CDR3 is CASSPLGLAIYEQYF. The CDR3 DNA reads TGTGCCAGCAGCCCATTGGGACTCGCGATCTACGAGCAGTACTTC.

The sample holds a few counts of this clonotype. The chain joins TRBV5-4 to TRBJ1-3; no firm D call. V shed 10 bases and J shed 0 bases, with 14 bases lying between them. The CDR3 contains 14 residues. CDR1 is SGHNT, CDR2 YYREEE, per germline (reference sequence). CDR3 residues: CALRRVSSGNTIYF. The DNA for the CDR3 is TGTGCCTTGCGACGGGTGAGCTCTGGAAACACCATATATTTT.

This clonotype was counted between two and nine times. The V gene is TRBV6-2 or TRBV6-3, the J gene TRBJ2-7; TRBD1 matches at 8 bases. The CDR3 is 18 residues long. V dropped 4 bases and J dropped 7; count of bases not matched to a gene: 21. The germline V gene encodes CDR1 MNHEY and CDR2 SVGEGT. CDR3 DNA sequence: TGTGCCAGCAGTTTTTGGGGACAGGTGACTCCTCTACCTGGGGAGCAGTACTTC. Its translation: CASSFWGQVTPLPGEQYF.

This chain uses TRBV29-1 with TRBJ2-3; D may be TRBD2 (5 bases). This CDR3 is built from 13 residues. Trimming removed 6 bases at V and 4 bases at J, with 14 bases between. The germline V gene encodes CDR1 SQVTM and CDR2 ANQGSEA. CDR3 loop: CSVLREPADTQYF. The CDR3 DNA sequence: TGCAGCGTACTCCGGGAACCCGCAGATACGCAGTATTTT.

Ten or more counts support this clonotype. This CDR3 reads CAISESPGGIYEQYF. The DNA of the CDR3 is TGTGCCATCAGTGAGTCCCCCGGGGGGATCTACGAGCAGTACTTC. The chain employs TRBV10-3 and TRBJ2-7; the match to TRBD2 covers 7 bases. Looked up from germline, CDR1 is ENHRY and CDR2 is SYGVKD. J lost 3 bases, V lost 0 bases, and 5 bases had no gene match. There are 15 residues in the CDR3.

This clonotype was observed many times. The chain links TRBV4-2 to TRBJ1-1, with a tentative D call TRBD1 (6 bases). Germline CDR1 is LGHNA and CDR2 is YNFKEQ. The CDR3 is 20 residues long. Trimming cost V 1 base and J 4 bases, with 28 bases left between them. The CDR3 is CASSQATPRTEREGATEAFF. The DNA for the CDR3 is TGTGCCAGCAGCCAAGCAACCCCCCGGACAGAAAGGGAAGGGGCCACTGAAGCTTTCTTT.

This clonotype came up many times. The rearrangement uses TRBV4-2 and TRBJ1-6, with a possible D match to TRBD1 (5 bases). CDR3 length: 16 amino acids. Between the trimmed V and J ends, which lost 0 bases and 3 bases, there was a span of 9 bases. CDR1 LGHNA and CDR2 YNFKEQ come from the germline V gene. The CDR3 sequence: CASSQDKDSYNSPLHF. In DNA form, the CDR3 reads TGTGCCAGCAGCCAAGATAAAGACAGCTATAATTCACCCCTCCACTTT.